Presented here are 18 T cell receptor beta chains from one specimen sequenced in a study of blood T cells in healthy people across ages. A J-beta primer mix and a sample-barcoded 5' primer were used in a second PCR of about 6 to 12 cycles. MiXCR was run by TCRdb on the 5' RACE reads, yielding one entry per CDR3 protein. The sample comprises about 1.8 million distinct CDR3 sequences, around 48% of which are singletons, and less than 2.5% rests with the top ten. The sample consisted of blood. Receptor source: a woman in her thirties or forties in good health.

This sequence joins TRBV20-1 and TRBJ1-3, with D unclear. Looked up from germline, CDR1 is DFQATT and CDR2 is SNEGSKA (reference sequence). Deletions cut 6 bases from V and 4 bases from J, with 16 bases between. The CDR3 has 14 amino acids. The CDR3 loop reads CSAHDRPLGNTIYF. The CDR3 DNA sequence: TGCAGTGCCCACGACCGGCCATTGGGAAACACCATATATTTT.

The V and J genes are TRBV6-2 or TRBV6-3 and TRBJ1-2; 8 nucleotides agree with TRBD1. Germline values: CDR1 MNHEY, CDR2 SVGEGT. The CDR3 runs 14 residues. Germline trimming cut 4 bases from V and 5 bases from J; bases unmatched to any gene: 6. The CDR3 DNA is TGTGCCAGCAGTTCCCCGGGACAGGAATATGGCTACACCTTC. It encodes CASSSPGQEYGYTF.

The sample holds a few counts of this clonotype. The chain recombines TRBV7-2 with TRBJ2-7; D not resolved. The end of the DNA is better explained by TRBJ2-5, so the J call may be wrong. The CDR3 runs to 14 residues. CDR1 SGHTA and CDR2 FQGNSA come from the germline V gene. The CDR3 reads CASSLDLGQETQYF. The CDR3 region has the DNA TGTGCCAGCAGCTTAGACTTAGGGCAAGAGACCCAGTACTTC.

This clonotype was picked up many times. This chain links TRBV6-2 or TRBV6-3 with TRBJ2-1; TRBD1 matches at 8 bases. Germline V gives CDR1 MNHEY, CDR2 SVGEGT. V was clipped by 6 bases and J by 0 bases; unmatched bases: 4. CDR3 length equals 15 residues. As DNA, the CDR3 is TGTGCCAGCAGCTATACAGGGGGCTCCTACAATGAGCAGTTCTTC. Its protein is CASSYTGGSYNEQFF.

This clonotype was detected a few times. This chain connects TRBV12-3 or TRBV12-4 to TRBJ2-4; 7 nucleotides match TRBD1. The CDR3 contains 14 residues. The V segment lost 7 bases and the J segment 0 bases; nucleotides outside the gene matches: 3. The CDR3 bases are TGTGCCAGCACCCCAGGGGGAGCCAAAAACATTCAGTACTTC. As protein: CASTPGGAKNIQYF.

This clonotype was observed at least ten times. This chain uses TRBV4-2 with TRBJ2-1; D uncertain. CDR3 length: 13 amino acids. The germline V gene has CDR1 LGHNA and CDR2 YNFKEQ. Trimming pared 4 bases from V and 8 bases from J, leaving 12 bases between. The CDR3: CASSRLRLDEQFF. The CDR3 nucleotides read TGTGCCAGCAGCCGCCTCAGGTTGGATGAGCAGTTCTTC.

The V call is TRBV6-2 or TRBV6-3, the J call TRBJ2-1; tentative D call: TRBD2 (5 bases). Deletions cut 4 bases from V and 3 bases from J, with 16 bases between. The CDR3 length is 16 residues. CDR1 and CDR2 (germline): MNHEY, SVGEGT. CDR3 DNA: TGTGCCAGCAGTTCGGTGGGTAGCGTTTACTACAATGAGCAGTTCTTC. Residues: CASSSVGSVYYNEQFF.

There are a few counts of this clonotype. This sequence joins TRBV7-2 and TRBJ2-1; no firm D call. This CDR3 has 15 amino acids. V was clipped by 5 bases and J by 0 bases, with 11 bases between them. CDR1 SGHTA and CDR2 FQGNSA come from the germline V gene. The CDR3: CASSLGPISYNEQFF. The CDR3 DNA reads as TGTGCCAGCAGCCTTGGACCGATCTCCTACAATGAGCAGTTCTTC.

This clonotype was seen at least ten times. V gene TRBV12-3 or TRBV12-4 combines with J gene TRBJ2-4, with D tentatively TRBD1 (6 bases). CDR3 length: 14 residues. V shed 4 bases and J shed 3 bases, with 10 bases lying between them. CDR3 bases: TGTGCCAGCAGTTCCCTCAGGGGCAAAAACATTCAGTACTTC. Amino acid sequence: CASSSLRGKNIQYF.

The chain couples TRBV28 to TRBJ1-5; TRBD1 agrees at 10 bases. Germline V gene sequence: CDR1 MDHEN, CDR2 SYDVKM. CDR3 length equals 15 residues. V was pared by 7 bases and J by 0 bases, with 3 bases of the junction left unmatched. CDR3 coding DNA: TGTGCCAGCACCAGGGACAGGGGTAGCAATCAGCCCCAGCATTTT. Encoded protein: CASTRDRGSNQPQHF.

This chain uses TRBV25-1 with TRBJ1-2; D not resolved. In germline, CDR1 is MGHDK, CDR2 SYGVNS. Trimming cost V 3 bases and J 1 base, with 12 bases left between them. This CDR3 is built from 15 residues. The CDR3 DNA sequence: TGTGCCAGCAGTGACGGAGGGTACTTTAACTATGGCTACACCTTC. Translation: CASSDGGYFNYGYTF.

This clonotype was seen a few times. The V and J genes are TRBV7-8 and TRBJ2-5; D possibly corresponds to TRBD1 (6 bases). The DNA end lines up better with TRBJ2-4; the J call may be wrong. The CDR3 is made up of 16 amino acids. Germline CDR1 reads SGHVS; CDR2 reads FQNEAQ. CDR3 sequence: CASSTPGQFGSNIQYF. Here the CDR3 DNA reads TGTGCCAGCAGCACACCGGGACAATTCGGGTCAAACATTCAGTACTTC.

This clonotype was detected only once. V gene TRBV20-1 combines with J gene TRBJ2-5; TRBD2 agrees at 11 bases. Germline V lookup: CDR1 DFQATT, CDR2 SNEGSKA (reference sequence). The CDR3 covers 15 residues. With V trimmed by 3 bases and J by 1 base, 4 bases remained unmatched. For the CDR3, the DNA is TGCAGTGCTAGCCTAGCGGGGGGCCGCCAAGAGACCCAGTACTTC. Protein sequence: CSASLAGGRQETQYF.

The chain uses TRBV2 and TRBJ2-3; possible D gene TRBD2, 6 bases. The CDR3 contains 11 residues. Per germline, CDR1 SNHLY and CDR2 FYNNEI. Trimming stripped 10 bases from V and 6 bases from J, with 11 bases between. CDR3 sequence reads: CATLSGDTQYF. CDR3 in DNA: TGTGCCACCCTGAGCGGGGATACGCAGTATTTT.

CDR3 coding DNA: TGCAGTGCTAGGGTTTATTCCTACAATGAGCAGTTCTTC. Translating gives CSARVYSYNEQFF. The chain recombines TRBV20-1 with TRBJ2-1; D ambiguous. The CDR3 loop spans 13 amino acids. Germline V gene data show CDR1 as DFQATT and CDR2 as SNEGSKA (reference sequence). V dropped 3 bases and J dropped 1 base, with 7 bases sitting between them.

This chain links TRBV5-1 with TRBJ2-3, with D possibly matching TRBD1 (6 bases). Germline CDR1 and CDR2: SGHRS and YFSETQ. This CDR3 has 16 amino acids. Trimming shortened V by 3 bases and J by 4 bases, and 18 bases separated the two germline ends. The CDR3 DNA is TGCGCCAGCAGCTCCCGGGACATCCGTCTCTCAGATACGCAGTATTTT. Translated: CASSSRDIRLSDTQYF.

This clonotype was seen ten or more times. The chain carries TRBV5-1 and TRBJ2-5, with 10 bases lining up with TRBD2. The CDR3 runs to 15 residues. Germline V gene data show CDR1 as SGHRS and CDR2 as YFSETQ. V trimming: 0 bases; J trimming: 5 bases; junction bases outside the gene matches: 4. CDR3 sequence reads: CASSLASGGEETQYF. Here the CDR3 DNA reads TGCGCCAGCAGCTTGGCTAGCGGGGGAGAGGAGACCCAGTACTTC.

The genes are TRBV20-1 and TRBJ2-1; D may match TRBD1 or TRBD2 (5 bases each). The V gene's germline CDR1 is DFQATT and CDR2 SNEGSKA (reference sequence). Deletions cut 2 bases from V and 7 bases from J, with 12 bases between. This CDR3 spans 13 amino acids. The CDR3 sequence is CSARTGAWNEQFF. Written as DNA, the CDR3 is TGCAGTGCTAGAACCGGGGCATGGAATGAGCAGTTCTTC.